This T cell receptor (beta chain) was identified during a study of human T cells and chemical hapten exposure. V shed 3 bases, J shed 4 bases, and the junction held 11 bases outside the gene matches. The CDR3 extends over 16 amino acids. Germline loops: CDR1 SGHRS, CDR2 YFSETQ. Time point meaning: patch test 3, about 24 weeks after DPC sensitization. The treatment was: therapeutic diphenylcyclopropenone sensitization with weekly scalp DPC. One entry per CDR3 protein results from TCRdb running MiXCR on the RACE reads. This sample has some 71,000 distinct CDR3 sequences, with more than 9.5% found just once.

The sequences come from whole blood, collected in connection with sensitization to the hapten diphenylcyclopropenone (DPC). The gene calls are TRBV5-1 and TRBJ2-7, with 9 positions matching TRBD1. The TCR comes from a woman aged 45-59 years with alopecia areata. Some clones in this sample may be carry-over from other donors' samples. The CDR3 bases are TGCGCCAGCAGCTCCTCCCTATCGACAGGGGGGTACGAGCAGTACTTC. It specifies CASSSSLSTGGYEQYF.